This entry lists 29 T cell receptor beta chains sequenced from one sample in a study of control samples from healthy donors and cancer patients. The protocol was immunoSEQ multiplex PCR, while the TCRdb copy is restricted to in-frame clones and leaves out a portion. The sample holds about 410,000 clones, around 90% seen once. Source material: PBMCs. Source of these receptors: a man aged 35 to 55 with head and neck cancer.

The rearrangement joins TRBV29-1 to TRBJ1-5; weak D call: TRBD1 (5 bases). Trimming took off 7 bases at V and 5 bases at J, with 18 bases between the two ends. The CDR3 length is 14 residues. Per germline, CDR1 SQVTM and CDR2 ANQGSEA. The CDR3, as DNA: TGCAGCGCGCTCCTGGGAGCGGGGGATCAGCCCCAGCATTTT. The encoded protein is CSALLGAGDQPQHF.

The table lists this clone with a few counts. CDR3 DNA: TGTGCCACCAGTGATCATACCTACGAGCAGTACTTC. Residues: CATSDHTYEQYF. The chain joins TRBV24-1 to TRBJ2-7; no reliable D call. Trimming left V 3 bases short and J 2 bases short, with 4 bases between. The CDR3 is 12 amino acids. CDR1 KGHDR and CDR2 SFDVKD come from the germline V gene.

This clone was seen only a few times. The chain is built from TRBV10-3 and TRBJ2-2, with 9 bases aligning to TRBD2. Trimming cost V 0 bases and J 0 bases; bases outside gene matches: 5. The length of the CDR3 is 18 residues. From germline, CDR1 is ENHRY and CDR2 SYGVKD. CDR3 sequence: CAISESMAGGTNTGELFF. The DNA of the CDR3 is TGTGCCATCAGTGAGTCGATGGCGGGAGGGACGAACACCGGGGAGCTGTTTTTT.

CDR3 in DNA: TGTGCCAGCATCCCGCCGGGACAGGGTTACGAGCAGTACTTC. Protein product: CASIPPGQGYEQYF. The rearrangement joins TRBV6-5 to TRBJ2-7, with TRBD1 matching over 9 bases. This CDR3 contains 14 residues. The germline V gene encodes CDR1 MNHEY and CDR2 SVGAGI. V lost 7 bases, J lost 4 bases, and 8 bases stayed unmatched.

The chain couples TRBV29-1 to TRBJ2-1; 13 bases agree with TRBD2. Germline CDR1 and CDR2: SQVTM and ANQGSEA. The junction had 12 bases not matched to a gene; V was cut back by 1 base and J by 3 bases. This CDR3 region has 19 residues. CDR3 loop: CSVEGPLAGGHFGYNEQFF. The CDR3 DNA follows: TGCAGCGTTGAAGGCCCACTAGCGGGGGGGCATTTTGGCTACAATGAGCAGTTCTTC.

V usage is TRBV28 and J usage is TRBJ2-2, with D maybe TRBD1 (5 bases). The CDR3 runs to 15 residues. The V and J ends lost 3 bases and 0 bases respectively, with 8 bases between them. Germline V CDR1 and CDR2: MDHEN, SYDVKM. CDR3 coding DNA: TGTGCCAGCAGTTTCGGCAGGGCGAACACCGGGGAGCTGTTTTTT. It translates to CASSFGRANTGELFF.

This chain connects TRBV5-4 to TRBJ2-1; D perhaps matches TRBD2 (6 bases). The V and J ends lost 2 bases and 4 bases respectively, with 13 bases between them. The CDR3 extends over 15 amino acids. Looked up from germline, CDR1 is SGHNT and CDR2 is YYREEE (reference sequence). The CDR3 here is CASSLTVADYNEQFF. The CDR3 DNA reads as TGTGCCAGCAGCTTAACCGTAGCGGATTACAATGAGCAGTTCTTC.

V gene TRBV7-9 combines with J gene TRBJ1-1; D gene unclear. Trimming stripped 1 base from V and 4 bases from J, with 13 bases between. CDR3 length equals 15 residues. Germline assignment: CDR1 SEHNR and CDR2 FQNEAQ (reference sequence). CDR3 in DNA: TGTGCCAGCAGCTTAGAGGGCAGATTGGGCACTGAAGCTTTCTTT. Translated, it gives CASSLEGRLGTEAFF.

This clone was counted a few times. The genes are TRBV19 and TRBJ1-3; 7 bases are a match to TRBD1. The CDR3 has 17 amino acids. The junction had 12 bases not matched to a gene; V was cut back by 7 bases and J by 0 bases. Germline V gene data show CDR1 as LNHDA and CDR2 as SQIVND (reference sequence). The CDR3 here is CASNGDRAVNSGNTIYF. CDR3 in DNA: TGTGCCAGTAATGGGGACAGAGCGGTAAACTCTGGAAACACCATATATTTT.

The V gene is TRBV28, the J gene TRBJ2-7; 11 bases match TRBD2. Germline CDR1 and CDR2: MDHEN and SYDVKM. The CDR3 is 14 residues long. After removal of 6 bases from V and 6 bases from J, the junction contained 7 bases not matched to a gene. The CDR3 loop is CASSTPGLAAEQYF. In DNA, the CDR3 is TGTGCCAGCAGCACCCCGGGACTAGCGGCCGAGCAGTACTTC.

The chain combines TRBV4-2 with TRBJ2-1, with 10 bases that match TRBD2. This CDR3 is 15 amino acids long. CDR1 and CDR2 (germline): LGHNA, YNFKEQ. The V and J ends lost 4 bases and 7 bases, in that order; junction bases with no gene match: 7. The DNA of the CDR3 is TGTGCCAGCAGCCGGGAGGGACTAGCGTTAAATGAGCAGTTCTTC. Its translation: CASSREGLALNEQFF.

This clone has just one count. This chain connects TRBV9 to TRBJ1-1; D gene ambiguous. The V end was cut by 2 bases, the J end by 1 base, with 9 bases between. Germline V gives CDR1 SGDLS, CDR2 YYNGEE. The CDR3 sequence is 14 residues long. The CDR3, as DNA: TGTGCCAGCAGCGTTCAGGAGAGGAACACTGAAGCTTTCTTT. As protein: CASSVQERNTEAFF.

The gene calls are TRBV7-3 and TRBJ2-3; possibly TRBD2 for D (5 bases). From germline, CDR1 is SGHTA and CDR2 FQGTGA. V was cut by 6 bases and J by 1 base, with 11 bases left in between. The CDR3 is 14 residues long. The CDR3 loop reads CASRGSIRTDTQYF. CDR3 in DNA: TGTGCCAGCAGGGGGAGTATCCGCACAGATACGCAGTATTTT. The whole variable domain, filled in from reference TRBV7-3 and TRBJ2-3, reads GAGVSQTPSNKVTEKGKYVELRCDPISGHTALYWYRQSLGQGPEFLIYFQGTGAADDSGLPNDRFFAVRPEGSVSTLKIQRTERGDSAVYLCASRGSIRTDTQYFGPGTRLTVL.

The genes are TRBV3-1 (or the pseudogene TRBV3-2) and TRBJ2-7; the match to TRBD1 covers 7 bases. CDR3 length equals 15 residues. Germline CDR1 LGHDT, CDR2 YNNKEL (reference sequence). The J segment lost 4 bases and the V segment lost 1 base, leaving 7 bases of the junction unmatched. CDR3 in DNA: TGTGCCAGCAGCCAAGCAAGTGGCAGGGGGTACGAGCAGTACTTC. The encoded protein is CASSQASGRGYEQYF.

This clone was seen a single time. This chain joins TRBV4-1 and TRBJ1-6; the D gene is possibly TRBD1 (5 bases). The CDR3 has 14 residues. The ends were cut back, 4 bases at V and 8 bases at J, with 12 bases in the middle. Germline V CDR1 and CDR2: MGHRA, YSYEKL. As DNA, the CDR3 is TGCGCCAGCAGCCCCCTGGGGGTTGATTCACCCCTCCACTTT. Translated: CASSPLGVDSPLHF.

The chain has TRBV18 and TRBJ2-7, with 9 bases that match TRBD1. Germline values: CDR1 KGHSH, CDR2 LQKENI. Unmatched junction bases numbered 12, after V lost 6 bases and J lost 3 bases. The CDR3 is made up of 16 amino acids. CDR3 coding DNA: TGTGCCAGCTCCATCACCGCGGGACAGGGAAGCTACGAGCAGTACTTC. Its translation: CASSITAGQGSYEQYF.

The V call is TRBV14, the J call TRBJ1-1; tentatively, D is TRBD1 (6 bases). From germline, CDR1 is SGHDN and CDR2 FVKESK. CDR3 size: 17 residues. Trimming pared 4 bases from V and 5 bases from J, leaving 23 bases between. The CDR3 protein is CASSLLWGGGSSTEAFF. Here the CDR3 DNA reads TGTGCCAGCAGCCTCCTCTGGGGTGGGGGCTCGTCTACTGAAGCTTTCTTT.

In DNA, the CDR3 is TGTGCCACCAGTGAGGACGGTCCCTTCGTTGAGCAGTTCTTC. Translation: CATSEDGPFVEQFF. This rearrangement joins TRBV24-1 to TRBJ2-1; D remains unclear. CDR1 is KGHDR, CDR2 SFDVKD, per germline. This CDR3 contains 14 residues. V lost 4 bases to trimming and J lost 9 bases, with 15 bases between them.

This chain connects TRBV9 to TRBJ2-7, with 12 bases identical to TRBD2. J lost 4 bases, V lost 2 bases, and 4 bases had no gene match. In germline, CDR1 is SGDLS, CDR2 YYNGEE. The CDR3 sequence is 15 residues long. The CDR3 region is CASSVSSGGVYEQYF. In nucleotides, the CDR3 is TGTGCCAGCAGCGTCTCTAGCGGGGGGGTTTACGAGCAGTACTTC.

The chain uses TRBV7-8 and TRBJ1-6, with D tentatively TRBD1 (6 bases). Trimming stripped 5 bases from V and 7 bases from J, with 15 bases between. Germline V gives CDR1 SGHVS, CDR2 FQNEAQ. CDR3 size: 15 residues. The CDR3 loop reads CASSPGVGTNSPLHF. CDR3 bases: TGTGCCAGCAGCCCAGGGGTAGGGACGAATTCACCCCTCCACTTT.

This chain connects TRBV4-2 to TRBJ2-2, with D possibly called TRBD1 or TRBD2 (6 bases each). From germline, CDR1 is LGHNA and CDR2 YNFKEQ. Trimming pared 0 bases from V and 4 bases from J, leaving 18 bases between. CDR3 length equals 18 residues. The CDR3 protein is CASSQEVSGPGATGELFF. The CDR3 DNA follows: TGTGCCAGCAGCCAAGAGGTATCGGGACCGGGGGCCACCGGGGAGCTGTTTTTT.

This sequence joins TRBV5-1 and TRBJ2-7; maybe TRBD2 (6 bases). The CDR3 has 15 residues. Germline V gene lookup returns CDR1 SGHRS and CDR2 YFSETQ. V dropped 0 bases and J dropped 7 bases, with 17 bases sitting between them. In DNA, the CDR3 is TGCGCCAGCAGCTTGGTTGGCGGCCCCGCGGGAGAGCAGTACTTC. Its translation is CASSLVGGPAGEQYF.

The CDR3 protein is CATSRSLGLAGGSLFTGELFF. In nucleotides, the CDR3 is TGTGCCACCAGCAGGAGTTTAGGACTAGCCGGGGGAAGTTTGTTCACCGGGGAGCTGTTTTTT. The rearrangement uses TRBV15 and TRBJ2-2; 8 nucleotides agree with TRBD2. V lost 3 bases and J lost 4; bases outside the gene matches: 22. The CDR3 spans 21 residues. Germline V gene lookup returns CDR1 LNHNV and CDR2 YYDKDF (reference sequence).

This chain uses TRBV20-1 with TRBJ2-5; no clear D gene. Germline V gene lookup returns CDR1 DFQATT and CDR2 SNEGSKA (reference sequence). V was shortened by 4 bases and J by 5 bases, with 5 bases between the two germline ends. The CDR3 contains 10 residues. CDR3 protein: CSAISETQYF. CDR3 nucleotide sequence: TGCAGTGCTATTTCTGAGACCCAGTACTTC.

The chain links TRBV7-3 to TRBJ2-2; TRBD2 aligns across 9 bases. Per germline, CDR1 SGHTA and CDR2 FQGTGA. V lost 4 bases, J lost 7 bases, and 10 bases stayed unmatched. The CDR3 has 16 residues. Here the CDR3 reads CASSSVAGASVGELFF. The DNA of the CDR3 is TGTGCCAGCAGCTCCGTAGCGGGGGCCAGTGTCGGGGAGCTGTTTTTT.

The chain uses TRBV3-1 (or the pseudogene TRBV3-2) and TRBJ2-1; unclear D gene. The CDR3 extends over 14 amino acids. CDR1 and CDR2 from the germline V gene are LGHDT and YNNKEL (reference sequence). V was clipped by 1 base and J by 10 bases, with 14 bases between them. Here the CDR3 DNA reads TGTGCCAGCAGCCAAGTCGGCAGAGCCCCAGAGCAGTTCTTC. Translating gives CASSQVGRAPEQFF.

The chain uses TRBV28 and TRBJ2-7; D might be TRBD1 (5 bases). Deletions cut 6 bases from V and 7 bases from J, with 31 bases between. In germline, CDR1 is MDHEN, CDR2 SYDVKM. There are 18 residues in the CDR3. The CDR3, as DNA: TGTGCCAGCAGCCCCCCCCCAGGTGCAGGGATGAAGTTGAGGGAGCAGTACTTC. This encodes CASSPPPGAGMKLREQYF.

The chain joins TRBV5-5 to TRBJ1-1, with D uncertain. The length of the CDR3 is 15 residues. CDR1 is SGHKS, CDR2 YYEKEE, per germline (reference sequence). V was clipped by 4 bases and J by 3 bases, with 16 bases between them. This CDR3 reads CASSPDFPRDTEAFF. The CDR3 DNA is TGTGCCAGCAGCCCCGATTTCCCCAGAGACACTGAAGCTTTCTTT.

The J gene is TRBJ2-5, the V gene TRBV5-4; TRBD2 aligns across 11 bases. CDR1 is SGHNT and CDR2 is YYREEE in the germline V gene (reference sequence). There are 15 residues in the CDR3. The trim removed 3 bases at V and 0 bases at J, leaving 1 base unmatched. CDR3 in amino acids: CASSSTSGDQETQYF. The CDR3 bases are TGTGCCAGCAGCTCGACTAGCGGGGACCAAGAGACCCAGTACTTC.